This T cell receptor beta chain was sequenced during a study of blood T cell repertoires in COVID-19. The CDR3 spans 14 residues. CDR1 and CDR2 from the germline V gene are KGHSH and LQKENI. The germline V and J ends were trimmed by 6 bases and 2 bases, with 14 bases remaining between them. Libraries were prepared by immunoSEQ multiplex PCR; TCRdb keeps only in-frame clonotypes and omits some of them. The table records about 59,000 clones, over 75% of them present only once. The receptor was isolated from a human donor in a cohort sampled during active COVID-19. This chain links TRBV18 with TRBJ2-7; TRBD1 is a possible D gene (5 bases). The material sequenced was peripheral blood. The CDR3 DNA reads as TGTGCCAGCTCGTCCATGACAGCCACCTACGAGCAGTACTTC. Translation gives CASSSMTATYEQYF.